The rows below give T cell receptor beta chains drawn from one sample of a study of T cell responses to AZD1222 COVID-19 vaccine. The data were produced by immunoSEQ multiplex PCR, yet TCRdb's version contains in-frame clones alone and is incomplete. Counted here are about 130,000 clones, 84% occurring once; the ten biggest clones make up over 3.5%. This specimen was peripheral blood, taken on day 0 of AZD1222 vaccination. The origin of the receptors is an adult in good health. The CDR3 runs from the conserved cysteine through the conserved F or W. Each record gives: J gene, D gene, CDR3 length, clone size, V gene, CDR3 DNA, CDR3 protein. A D gene is named only where the DNA matches it firmly. Size tells how often a clone was seen (once, few, many) or the class of an expanded clone, and some rows leave it out.

>TRBJ2-4|.|11|.|TRBV5-1
TGCGCCAGCAGCACAGAAAACATTCAGTACTTC
CASSTENIQYF
>TRBJ1-1|.|13|once|TRBV30
TGTGCCTGGAGTGTACGGGGGGGCACTGAAGCTTTCTTT
CAWSVRGGTEAFF
>TRBJ1-5|.|13|.|TRBV7-2
TGTGCCAGCAGCTTAGTAGGGGATCAGCCCCAGCATTTT
CASSLVGDQPQHF
>TRBJ1-1|.|17|.|TRBV5-1
TGCGCCAGCAGCTCACGCCCCTCAGGGATTCGTGCCACTGAAGCTTTCTTT
CASSSRPSGIRATEAFF
>TRBJ1-2|TRBD1|13|.|TRBV12-3/TRBV12-4
TGTGCCAGCAGTCCCGGACAGGGTTATGGCTACACCTTC
CASSPGQGYGYTF
>TRBJ1-5|.|14|.|TRBV10-2
TGCGCCCGCAGTCGACGGGAGGTAGGGCAGCCCCAGCATTTT
CARSRREVGQPQHF
>TRBJ1-2|.|15|.|TRBV5-1
TGCGCCAGCAGCTTGGGGGGGACCCTGGAGGGAGGCTACACCTTC
CASSLGGTLEGGYTF
>TRBJ2-2|.|16|.|TRBV21-1
TGTGCCAGCAGCAAAGAGGGTAATTCGAACACCGGGGAGCTGTTTTTT
CASSKEGNSNTGELFF
>TRBJ2-1|.|15|.|TRBV28
TGTGCCAGCAGTCTCGGGACGGACACCTACAATGAGCAGTTCTTC
CASSLGTDTYNEQFF
>TRBJ2-3|.|14|many|TRBV29-1
TGCAGCGTTGAGTCAGGTGTCGGCACAGATACGCAGTATTTT
CSVESGVGTDTQYF
>TRBJ1-3|.|14|.|TRBV5-4
TGTGCCAGCAGCTCTTATCGCGGCGGCGACACCATATATTTT
CASSSYRGGDTIYF
>TRBJ1-6|.|15|.|TRBV28
TGTGCCAGCAGACCCCTCGACAGTCTTAATTCACCCCTCCACTTT
CASRPLDSLNSPLHF
>TRBJ1-6|TRBD1|14|.|TRBV6-4
TGTGCCAGCAGTTACAGGGGGGACAATTCACCCCTCCACTTT
CASSYRGDNSPLHF
>TRBJ1-2|.|13|.|TRBV28
TGTGCCAGCAGTTTACAGCAACCGAGGGGCTACACCTTC
CASSLQQPRGYTF
>TRBJ1-2|.|11|once|TRBV24-1
TGTGCCACCAGTGATTACGGCGGCTACACCTTC
CATSDYGGYTF
>TRBJ1-3|.|17|.|TRBV11-2
TGTGCCAGCAGCTTCGCAATCACAGCGACTAGTGGAAACACCATATATTTT
CASSFAITATSGNTIYF
>TRBJ1-5|.|15|.|TRBV14
TGTGCCAGCAGCCAAGCAGGGTTGGGGAATCAGCCCCAGCATTTT
CASSQAGLGNQPQHF
>TRBJ2-3|.|14|.|TRBV15
TGTGCCACCAGCAGAGATCCCCGGGCGGATACGCAGTATTTT
CATSRDPRADTQYF
>TRBJ1-5|.|16|.|TRBV5-1
TGCGCCAGCAGCGTGGGGGGCCGGCAGGGCAATCAGCCCCAGCATTTT
CASSVGGRQGNQPQHF
>TRBJ1-2|.|14|.|TRBV4-1
TGCGCCAGCAGCCAAGGGACACTCAACTATGGCTACACCTTC
CASSQGTLNYGYTF
>TRBJ1-2|.|12|.|TRBV29-1
TGCAGCGATAGGACAGTTTTAGGAGGCTACACCTTC
CSDRTVLGGYTF
>TRBJ1-2|.|14|.|TRBV5-8
TGTGCCAGCAGCTTGCTGGCGCTACGCGATGGCTACACCTTC
CASSLLALRDGYTF
>TRBJ1-4|.|15|.|TRBV28
TGTGCCAGCAGTTTTGGTCCGGGGGTCGGTGAAAAACTGTTTTTT
CASSFGPGVGEKLFF
>TRBJ2-7|.|11|few|TRBV25-1
TGTGCCACCGCGACAGCATACGAGCAGTACTTC
CATATAYEQYF
>TRBJ2-3|.|14|.|TRBV2
TGTGCCAGCGGCGGTATACCAATCACAGATACGCAGTATTTT
CASGGIPITDTQYF
>TRBJ1-4|.|15|.|TRBV5-1
TGCGCCAGCAGCTTGAGAAGTGCAACTAATGAAAAACTGTTTTTT
CASSLRSATNEKLFF
>TRBJ2-3|TRBD2|14|.|TRBV11-1
TGTGCCAGCAGGCGGGGGGGCCTCGGAGATACGCAGTATTTT
CASRRGGLGDTQYF
>TRBJ1-2|.|15|.|TRBV30
TGTGCCTGGAGGTACCAGGGATCAGCTAACTATGGCTACACCTTC
CAWRYQGSANYGYTF
>TRBJ1-5|.|17|.|TRBV7-6
TGTGCCAGCAGCTTAGATCCCCCTGACTGGAGCAATCAGCCCCAGCATTTT
CASSLDPPDWSNQPQHF
>TRBJ1-1|.|16|.|TRBV28
TGTGCCAGCAGTTTCCCCCCGGCCCACATGAACACTGAAGCTTTCTTT
CASSFPPAHMNTEAFF
>TRBJ1-1|.|18|.|TRBV11-2
TGTGCCAGCAGCTTCATCCTCTTCCCTTCCTACCGGAACACTGAAGCTTTCTTT
CASSFILFPSYRNTEAFF
>TRBJ1-5|TRBD1|14|once|TRBV19
TGTGCCAGTAGTATACAGGGGGCTAGTCAGCCCCAGCATTTT
CASSIQGASQPQHF
>TRBJ1-2|.|13|.|TRBV6-5
TGTGCCAGCAGGGGGGGAGGCACCTATGGCTACACCTTC
CASRGGGTYGYTF
>TRBJ2-3|TRBD1|18|.|TRBV9
TGTGCCAGCAGCCCACGTCCCGGGACAGGGATCCGCACAGATACGCAGTATTTT
CASSPRPGTGIRTDTQYF
>TRBJ1-1|.|15|.|TRBV6-5
TGTGCCAGCAGTCCCGACGTGGATAAGAACACTGAAGCTTTCTTT
CASSPDVDKNTEAFF
>TRBJ2-1|.|13|.|TRBV18
TGTGCCACCGTTAGCAGCTCCTACAATGAGCAGTTCTTC
CATVSSSYNEQFF
>TRBJ1-4|.|16|once|TRBV18
TGTGCCAGCTCACCGCCGACAGTTTCAACTAATGAAAAACTGTTTTTT
CASSPPTVSTNEKLFF
>TRBJ1-5|.|15|.|TRBV9
TGTGCCAGCACGCCGGGACTTACTGGAAATCAGCCCCAGCATTTT
CASTPGLTGNQPQHF
>TRBJ1-6|.|14|.|TRBV5-5
TGTGCCAGCAGCTTGGGACAGACAAATTCACCCCTCCACTTT
CASSLGQTNSPLHF